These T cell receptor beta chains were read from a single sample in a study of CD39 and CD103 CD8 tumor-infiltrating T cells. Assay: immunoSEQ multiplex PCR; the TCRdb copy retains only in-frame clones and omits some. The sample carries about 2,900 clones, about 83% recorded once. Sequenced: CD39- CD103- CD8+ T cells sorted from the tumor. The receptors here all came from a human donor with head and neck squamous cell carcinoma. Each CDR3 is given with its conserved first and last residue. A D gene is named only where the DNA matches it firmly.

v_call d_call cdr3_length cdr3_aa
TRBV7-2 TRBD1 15 CASSYRDRGDTEAFF
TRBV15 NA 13 CATSRYRTYGYTF
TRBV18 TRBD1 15 CASSTGQGAPYEQYF
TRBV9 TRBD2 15 CASSTGGARTNEQFF
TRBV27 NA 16 CASSPGGGPSTDTQYF
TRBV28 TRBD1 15 CASSQLGAGGYEQYF
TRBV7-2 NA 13 CASSLNKQETQYF
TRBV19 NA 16 CASSIGAGVGTGELFF
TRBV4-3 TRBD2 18 CASSQERSGGAEDNEQFF
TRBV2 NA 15 CASSELGALGETQYF
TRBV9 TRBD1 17 CASSEPRDRGFSTEAFF
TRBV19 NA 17 CASSIDYYRSGANVLTF
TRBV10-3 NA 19 CAISESGVPRDRRTDTQYF
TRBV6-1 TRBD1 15 CASSEGTGGGNTIYF
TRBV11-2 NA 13 CASSLDRDYEQYF
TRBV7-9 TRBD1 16 CASSPHGQGQGYGYTF
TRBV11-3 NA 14 CASSLVAGRKTQYF
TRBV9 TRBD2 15 CASSVVAGGFNEQFF
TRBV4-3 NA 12 CASSLTTAPLHF
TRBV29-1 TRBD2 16 CSVDGTSGDQWDEQFF
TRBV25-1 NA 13 CASSDAGGYEQYF
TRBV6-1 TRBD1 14 CASKATGDTQPQHF
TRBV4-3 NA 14 CASSQDSGTYEQYF
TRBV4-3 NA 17 CASSQEIFQGPDNEQFF
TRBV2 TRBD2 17 CASSERSSGGPLETQYF
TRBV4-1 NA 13 CASSQGGRVGYTF
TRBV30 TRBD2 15 CAWSVLAGGMNEQFF
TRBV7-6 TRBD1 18 CASSQSRDRVWSYYGYTF
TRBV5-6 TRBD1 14 CASRLGQGKNIQYF
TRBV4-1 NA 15 CASSQGGGGQETQYF
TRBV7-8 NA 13 CATSADSNSPLHF
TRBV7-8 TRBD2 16 CASTSTAGVSYNEQFF
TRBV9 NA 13 CASSGLRLNGYTF
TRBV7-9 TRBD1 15 CASSLPDRGGEKLFF
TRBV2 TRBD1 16 CASSESPGQASGGYTF
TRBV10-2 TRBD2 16 CASSELAGGPRNEQFF
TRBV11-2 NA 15 CASSLITGSGNEQFF
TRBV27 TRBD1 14 CASSPDRDHNEQFF
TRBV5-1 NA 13 CASSLDVSTEAFF
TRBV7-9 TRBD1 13 CASSLGGGNEQYF
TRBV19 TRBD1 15 CASSGTGQINTEAFF
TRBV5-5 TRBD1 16 CASSLEGTGFQETQYF
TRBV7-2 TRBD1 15 CASGAGTGVPGELFF
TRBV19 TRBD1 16 CASSTLSDRGSQPQHF
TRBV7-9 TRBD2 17 CASSLASSGGLTDTQYF
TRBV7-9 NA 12 CASGGDTGELFF
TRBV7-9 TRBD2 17 CASSSQVASGVSDTQYF
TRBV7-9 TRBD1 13 CASRGQGSNGYTF
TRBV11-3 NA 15 CASSMGLPRYNEQFF
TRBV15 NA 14 CATTAGRGNYEQYF
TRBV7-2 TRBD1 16 CASSLKTGPSGNTIYF
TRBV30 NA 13 CAWTSGTGGEQYF
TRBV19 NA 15 CASSGQGNVNTEAFF
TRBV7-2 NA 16 CASSLDPQGRRDGYTF
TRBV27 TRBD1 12 CASSGQAYGYTF
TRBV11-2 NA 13 CASSLGGVREAFF
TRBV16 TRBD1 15 CASSQSGQGDYGYTF
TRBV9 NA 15 CASSEAGTASYEQYF